A selection of T cell receptor beta chains follows, all from one sample in a study of blood T cells in healthy people across ages. MiXCR, applied by TCRdb to the 5' RACE reads, yields one record per CDR3 protein. The table has around 800,000 distinct CDR3 sequences, about 55% seen once; the top ten hold 40% to 50%. The specimen sequenced was blood. These receptors all come from an elderly man in good health. Both conserved end residues are part of each CDR3. The order of the fields is J gene, V gene, D gene, clone size, CDR3 DNA, CDR3 protein. A D gene is named only where the DNA matches it firmly. Clone size is not always given. Where it is, it says once, few, many or a class for expanded clones.

>TRBJ2-3|TRBV7-2|NA|few
TGTGCCAGCACCCCCGCGGGGAATGGGCATACGCAGTATTTT
CASTPAGNGHTQYF
>TRBJ2-4|TRBV6-6|NA|NA
TGTGCCAGCAGTTACTCAGGGATCGCCAAAAACATTCAGTACTTC
CASSYSGIAKNIQYF
>TRBJ2-1|TRBV3-1|TRBD2|NA
TGTGCCAGCAGCCAAGATGGGCTAGCGGGAGGATTGAGCTCCCACAATGAGCAGTTCTTC
CASSQDGLAGGLSSHNEQFF
>TRBJ2-5|TRBV28|TRBD2|NA
TGTGCCAGCAGTTTACCGGGACTAGCGGCGGGGCAGTACTTC
CASSLPGLAAGQYF
>TRBJ2-7|TRBV9|NA|NA
TGTGCCTGCAGCGTAGGCCAAGGCGGTTACGAGCAGTACTTC
CACSVGQGGYEQYF
>TRBJ1-2|TRBV9|NA|NA
TGTGCCAGCAGCGTCTACAGGGACGGCTACACCTTC
CASSVYRDGYTF
>TRBJ2-7|TRBV5-1|TRBD1|few
TGCGCCAGCAGCATCTACAGGGGGCCTTTGAATGAGCAGTACTTC
CASSIYRGPLNEQYF
>TRBJ2-3|TRBV3-1|NA|few
TGTGCCAGCAGCCAAGCGGGTAGTTCCCAAGATACGCAGTATTTT
CASSQAGSSQDTQYF
>TRBJ2-5|TRBV23-1|NA|NA
TGCGCCAGCAGTCAATCTGTCCGGGGGCGGGAGCAGTACTTC
CASSQSVRGREQYF
>TRBJ2-5|TRBV27|TRBD1|once
TGTGCCAGCAGTGCCACCGACAGGGTTGGAGAGACCCAGTACTTC
CASSATDRVGETQYF
>TRBJ1-4|TRBV7-9|TRBD1|NA
TGTGCCAGCAGCTTAGGAGGGGGCGGACAAGAAGAAAAACTGTTTTTT
CASSLGGGGQEEKLFF
>TRBJ1-5|TRBV29-1|TRBD1|NA
TGCAGCGCCGCAACCGGGACAGGGTATCAGCCCCGGCATTTT
CSAATGTGYQPRHF
>TRBJ2-1|TRBV7-2|NA|few
TGTGCCAGCAGCTTTTCCCATCGCGGGACGCGCAATGAGCAGTTCTTC
CASSFSHRGTRNEQFF
>TRBJ2-5|TRBV12-3/TRBV12-4|NA|NA
TGTGCCAGCAGCCTGGGGAGCCAACGGGTGACCCAGTACTTC
CASSLGSQRVTQYF
>TRBJ2-1|TRBV7-9|TRBD2|few
TGTGCCAGCAGCCTTGGGACTAGCGGGAGGGTTAATGAGCAGTTCTTC
CASSLGTSGRVNEQFF
>TRBJ2-7|TRBV29-1|NA|few
TGCAGCGTTGGACGGCCGCCTACCTACGAGCAGTACTTC
CSVGRPPTYEQYF
>TRBJ2-2|TRBV6-4|NA|NA
TGTGCCAGCAGCCGGATCGGCGGGGAGCTGTTTTTT
CASSRIGGELFF
>TRBJ2-5|TRBV5-1|TRBD2|NA
TGCGCCAGCAGGACTAGCCTTTACAATGAGCAGTACTTC
CASRTSLYNEQYF
>TRBJ1-2|TRBV7-9|NA|NA
TGTGCCAGCAGCCTGAGCTCCAATTCAGGGTATGGCTACACCTTC
CASSLSSNSGYGYTF